What follows is one T cell receptor beta chain and its context. Generated by immunoSEQ multiplex PCR, the TCRdb table keeps only in-frame clones and is missing some. Among roughly 57,000 clones listed, approximately 92% were seen once. The source of the sample is a study of T cell changes during pregnancy in multiple sclerosis. The ends lost 3 bases at V and 5 bases at J; junction bases unmatched: 12. CDR3 length equals 16 residues. Germline CDR1 and CDR2: LGHNA and YNFKEQ. V is TRBV4-2 and J is TRBJ1-1; 7 bases line up with TRBD1. This receptor was obtained from a female donor with multiple sclerosis, enrolled in a pregnancy study. The specimen was CD4+ T cells from peripheral blood mononuclear cells, collected after pregnancy. CDR3: CASSQRLLQGSTEAFF. CDR3 nucleotides: TGTGCCAGCAGCCAGCGACTTTTACAGGGGTCGACTGAAGCTTTCTTT.